The T cell receptor (beta chain) described here comes from a study of shared clonotypes between healthy human individuals. Sequencing was performed with immunoSEQ multiplex PCR; in TCRdb, only in-frame clones are kept and a portion is missing. This sample has about a million clones, with around three quarters found just once. Note on this clone: Its antigen is undetermined.

Points from the study as a whole: Sample collection involved blood only; tissue repertoires are likely different. Clonotype sharing among donors was thought likely to change with sequencing depth. Generation probability values for non-shared clonotypes were lower than those for clonotypes shared by all four donors. Approximately 5.4% of naive CD4 clonotypes were common to a few donors.

The V and J ends lost 3 bases and 2 bases, in that order; junction bases with no gene match: 9. This CDR3 spans 17 amino acids. Per the germline V gene, CDR1 is SGDLS and CDR2 is YYNGEE. Specimen: memory CD4+ T cells from PBMCs. This sample's subset: CD45RA-negative fraction. This receptor was identified in a man aged 18 to 35 in good health. Some clones in this sample may be carry-over from other donors' samples. This chain joins TRBV9 and TRBJ2-1; 9 nucleotides match TRBD2. CDR3 coding DNA: TGTGCCAGCAGCGCGTCCTTACTAGCGGGTGCCTACAATGAGCAGTTCTTC. This sequence encodes CASSASLLAGAYNEQFF.